A selection of T cell receptor beta chains follows, all from one sample in a study of cytomegalovirus exposure and HLA in healthy donors. Libraries were prepared by immunoSEQ multiplex PCR; TCRdb keeps only in-frame clonotypes and omits some of them. The sample lists some 140,000 clones; approximately 60% were seen once. The sample was PBMCs. The receptor set was obtained from a human donor in good health. The CDR3 runs from the conserved cysteine through the conserved F or W. D genes are given only for firm matches. The size field is filled for only some rows; it gives once, few, many or a size class.

D gene	clone size	V gene	J gene	CDR3 protein	CDR3 DNA
.	.	TRBV7-6	TRBJ2-7	CASSSSEPNEQYF	TGTGCCAGCAGCTCCTCCGAGCCTAACGAGCAGTACTTC
.	.	TRBV19	TRBJ2-1	CASNIRTDYNEQFF	TGTGCCAGTAATATTAGGACAGACTACAATGAGCAGTTCTTC
.	.	TRBV10-3	TRBJ1-4	CAISDSAGVDEKLFF	TGTGCCATCAGTGACTCGGCGGGGGTTGACGAAAAACTGTTTTTT
TRBD2	few	TRBV6-1	TRBJ2-7	CASSETGTSGFYEQYF	TGTGCCAGCAGTGAAACGGGGACTAGCGGGTTTTACGAGCAGTACTTC
TRBD1	.	TRBV25-1	TRBJ2-7	CASSGGGTGAYEQYF	TGTGCCAGCAGTGGGGGGGGGACAGGGGCCTACGAGCAGTACTTC
TRBD1	.	TRBV5-3	TRBJ2-1	CARSKDRDLYNEQFF	TGTGCCAGAAGCAAGGACAGGGACCTTTACAATGAGCAGTTCTTC
TRBD1	few	TRBV29-1	TRBJ2-7	CSARGQGYEQYF	TGCAGCGCCCGGGGACAGGGCTACGAGCAGTACTTC
TRBD2	.	TRBV2	TRBJ2-3	CASSEGGLAADTQYF	TGTGCCAGCAGTGAAGGGGGACTAGCGGCAGATACGCAGTATTTT
.	few	TRBV4-3	TRBJ2-3	CASSQDQGPDTQYF	TGCGCCAGCAGCCAAGACCAGGGCCCAGATACGCAGTATTTT
TRBD1	few	TRBV6-1	TRBJ2-7	CATEAGQGAYEQYF	TGTGCCACCGAAGCCGGACAGGGGGCTTACGAGCAGTACTTC
TRBD1	once	TRBV6-6	TRBJ1-1	CASSYLDRASSEAFF	TGTGCCAGCAGTTACTTGGACAGGGCATCAAGTGAAGCTTTCTTT
.	.	TRBV28	TRBJ1-3	CASSLGTRNSGDTIYF	TGTGCCAGCAGTTTAGGGACAAGGAACTCTGGAGACACCATATATTTT
TRBD2	once	TRBV7-6	TRBJ2-5	CASNLGLAGAEETQYF	TGTGCCAGCAACTTAGGGCTAGCGGGAGCAGAGGAGACCCAGTACTTC
TRBD2	.	TRBV14	TRBJ2-7	CASSPGLARYEQYF	TGTGCCAGCAGCCCGGGACTAGCGAGGTACGAGCAGTACTTC
.	.	TRBV11-2	TRBJ1-3	CASSLDPREAGNTIYF	TGTGCCAGCAGCTTAGATCCCCGGGAAGCTGGAAACACCATATATTTT
TRBD1	.	TRBV5-1	TRBJ1-1	CASSRRQGNTEAFF	TGTGCCAGCAGCCGACGACAGGGGAACACTGAAGCTTTCTTT
TRBD2	.	TRBV7-7	TRBJ2-1	CASSLGLAGGGNEQFF	TGTGCTAGCAGCTTAGGTCTAGCGGGAGGGGGCAATGAGCAGTTCTTC
.	.	TRBV15	TRBJ2-7	CATSRSAGDRGGGSYEQYF	TGTGCCACCAGCAGATCCGCCGGCGATAGGGGAGGGGGCTCCTACGAGCAGTACTTC
.	.	TRBV10-3	TRBJ1-3	CATTSNSGNTIYF	TGTGCCACTACGTCAAACTCTGGAAACACCATATATTTT
.	few	TRBV13	TRBJ2-7	CASRPLGLHEQYF	TGTGCCAGCCGTCCTCTGGGGCTCCACGAGCAGTACTTC
.	.	TRBV14	TRBJ1-6	CASSPRADSPLHF	TGTGCCAGCAGCCCGAGAGCTGATTCACCCCTCCACTTT
TRBD1	.	TRBV19	TRBJ2-7	CASSMTGVHEQYF	TGTGCCAGTAGTATGACAGGGGTTCACGAGCAGTACTTC
TRBD1	.	TRBV5-1	TRBJ2-7	CASSPRDRAGEQYF	TGCGCCAGCAGCCCAAGGGACAGGGCGGGGGAGCAGTACTTC
TRBD1	few	TRBV6-5	TRBJ2-1	CATWDRYNEQFF	TGTGCCACTTGGGACAGATACAATGAGCAGTTCTTC
.	.	TRBV7-9	TRBJ1-1	CASSPEGGGSFEAFF	TGTGCCAGCAGCCCGGAGGGCGGGGGCTCGTTTGAAGCTTTCTTT
TRBD2	.	TRBV7-7	TRBJ2-1	CASADGGVLGEQFF	TGTGCATCCGCCGACGGGGGGGTCTTGGGTGAGCAGTTCTTC
TRBD2	.	TRBV29-1	TRBJ2-7	CSVDREGSSYEQYF	TGCAGCGTTGACCGGGAGGGTAGCTCCTACGAGCAGTACTTC
TRBD1	few	TRBV19	TRBJ2-7	CASRDRAYEQYF	TGTGCCAGTAGGGACAGGGCTTACGAGCAGTACTTC
TRBD2	.	TRBV19	TRBJ2-1	CASSPGGPYEQFF	TGTGCCAGTAGTCCGGGAGGGCCGTATGAGCAGTTCTTC
.	few	TRBV2	TRBJ2-7	CASKMDTYEQYF	TGTGCCAGCAAAATGGACACCTACGAGCAGTACTTC
TRBD1	.	TRBV7-3	TRBJ2-1	CASSLMSGTGDEQFF	TGTGCCAGCAGCTTAATGAGCGGCACAGGGGATGAGCAGTTCTTC
TRBD2	few	TRBV4-1	TRBJ2-1	CASSWGGSTYNEQFF	TGCGCCAGCAGCTGGGGGGGGTCGACCTACAATGAGCAGTTCTTC
TRBD1	.	TRBV7-6	TRBJ2-3	CASSYIDRGADTQYF	TGTGCCAGCAGTTATATTGACAGGGGCGCAGATACGCAGTATTTT
TRBD1	.	TRBV6-1	TRBJ1-2	CASSEETGDYGYTF	TGTGCCAGCAGTGAAGAGACAGGGGACTATGGCTACACCTTC
.	.	TRBV25-1	TRBJ1-6	CASSEYFPGLNSPLHF	TGTGCCAGCAGTGAATATTTTCCAGGCCTAAATTCACCCCTCCACTTT
.	.	TRBV4-1	TRBJ1-1	CASSRGRDSYTEAFF	TGCGCCAGCAGCCGAGGAAGGGACTCCTACACTGAAGCTTTCTTT
.	few	TRBV6-5	TRBJ2-7	CASSRGAGVDEQYF	TGTGCCAGCAGCCGGGGGGCGGGTGTGGACGAGCAGTACTTC
.	.	TRBV5-6	TRBJ2-1	CASRPGVSSYNEQFF	TGTGCCAGCAGACCAGGGGTCAGTTCCTACAATGAGCAGTTCTTC
.	.	TRBV19	TRBJ2-7	CASSPQQKGPKTGNSYEQYF	TGTGCCAGTAGTCCACAACAAAAGGGACCGAAGACAGGCAACTCCTACGAGCAGTACTTC
.	.	TRBV29-1	TRBJ2-5	CSGRPGAQETQYF	TGCAGCGGCCGACCGGGAGCACAAGAGACCCAGTACTTC
.	.	TRBV7-9	TRBJ1-1	CASSLRGQDTEAFF	TGTGCCAGCAGCTTGCGGGGGCAGGACACTGAAGCTTTCTTT
.	.	TRBV6-1	TRBJ1-1	CASSGGRVEGGAEAFF	TGTGCCAGCAGTGGGGGCCGCGTGGAGGGTGGAGCTGAAGCTTTCTTT
.	.	TRBV6-1	TRBJ1-3	CASLPGGNTIYF	TGTGCCAGCTTACCGGGGGGAAACACCATATATTTT
.	.	TRBV7-2	TRBJ1-5	CASSLLREGNQPQHF	TGTGCCAGCAGCTTATTGAGGGAAGGGAATCAGCCCCAGCATTTT
.	.	TRBV27	TRBJ2-1	CASSMPEKHGEQFF	TGTGCCAGCAGTATGCCGGAGAAGCACGGTGAGCAGTTCTTC
TRBD1	.	TRBV7-9	TRBJ2-7	CASSLTGAGEQYF	TGTGCCAGCAGCTTAACAGGGGCTGGCGAGCAGTACTTC
TRBD2	.	TRBV5-1	TRBJ2-1	CASSFRGRALDEQFF	TGCGCCAGCAGCTTTAGAGGGAGGGCCCTAGATGAGCAGTTCTTC
TRBD1	.	TRBV19	TRBJ2-7	CASRDSGTGGLEQYF	TGTGCCAGTAGAGACTCCGGGACAGGGGGACTAGAGCAGTACTTC
TRBD2	once	TRBV5-6	TRBJ2-1	CASSYTSGRAANEQFF	TGTGCCAGCAGCTATACCAGCGGGAGGGCCGCCAATGAGCAGTTCTTC
TRBD2	.	TRBV4-3	TRBJ2-7	CASSQETSGVYEQYF	TGCGCCAGCAGCCAAGAGACTAGCGGGGTCTACGAGCAGTACTTC
.	.	TRBV6-5	TRBJ1-5	CASSYSYKGNQPQHF	TGTGCCAGCAGTTACTCGTATAAGGGGAATCAGCCCCAGCATTTT
.	.	TRBV7-3	TRBJ1-1	CASSPLGGRDTEAFF	TGTGCCAGCAGCCCCCTCGGGGGGCGGGACACTGAAGCTTTCTTT
TRBD2	few	TRBV4-1	TRBJ2-1	CASSQGLAGGRQFF	TGCGCCAGCAGCCAAGGACTAGCGGGAGGTCGGCAGTTCTTC